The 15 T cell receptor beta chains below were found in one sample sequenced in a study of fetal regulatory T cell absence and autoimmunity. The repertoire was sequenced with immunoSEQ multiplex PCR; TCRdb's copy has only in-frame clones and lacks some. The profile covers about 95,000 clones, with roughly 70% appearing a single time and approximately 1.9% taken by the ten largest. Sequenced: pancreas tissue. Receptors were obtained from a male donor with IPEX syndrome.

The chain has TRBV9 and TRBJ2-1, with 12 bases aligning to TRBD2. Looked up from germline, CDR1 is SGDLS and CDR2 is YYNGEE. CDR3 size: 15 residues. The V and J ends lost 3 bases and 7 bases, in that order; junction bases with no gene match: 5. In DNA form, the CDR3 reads TGTGCCAGCAGCGCTAGCGGGGGGGTATATAATGAGCAGTTCTTC. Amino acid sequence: CASSASGGVYNEQFF. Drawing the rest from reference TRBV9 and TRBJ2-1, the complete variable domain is DSGVTQTPKHLITATGQRVTLRCSPRSGDLSVYWYQQSLDQGLQFLIQYYNGEERAKGNILERFSAQQFPDLHSELNLSSLELGDSALYFCASSASGGVYNEQFFGPGTRLTVL.

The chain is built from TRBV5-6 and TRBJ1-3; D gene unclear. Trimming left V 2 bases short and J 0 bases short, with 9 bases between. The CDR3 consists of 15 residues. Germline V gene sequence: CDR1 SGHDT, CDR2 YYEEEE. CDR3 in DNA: TGTGCCAGCAGCTTACTGACCATCTCTGGAAACACCATATATTTT. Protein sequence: CASSLLTISGNTIYF.

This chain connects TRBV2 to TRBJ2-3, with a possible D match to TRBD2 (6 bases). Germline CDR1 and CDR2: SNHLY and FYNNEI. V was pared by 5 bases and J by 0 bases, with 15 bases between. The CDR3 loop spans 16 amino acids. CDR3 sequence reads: CASSPVREWSTDTQYF. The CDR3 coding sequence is TGTGCCAGCAGTCCAGTACGGGAGTGGAGCACAGATACGCAGTATTTT.

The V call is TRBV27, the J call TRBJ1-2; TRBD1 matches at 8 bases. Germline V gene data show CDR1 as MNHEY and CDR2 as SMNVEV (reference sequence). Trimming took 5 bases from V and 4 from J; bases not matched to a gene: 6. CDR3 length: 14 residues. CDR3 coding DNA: TGTGCCAGCAGTCCCTGGACAGGGTTCTATGGCTACACCTTC. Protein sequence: CASSPWTGFYGYTF.

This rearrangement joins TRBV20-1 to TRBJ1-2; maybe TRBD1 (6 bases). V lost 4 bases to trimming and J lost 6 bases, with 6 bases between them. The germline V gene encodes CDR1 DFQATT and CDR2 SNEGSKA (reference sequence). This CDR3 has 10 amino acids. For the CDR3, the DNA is TGCAGTGCTACAGGGGATGGCTACACCTTC. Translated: CSATGDGYTF.

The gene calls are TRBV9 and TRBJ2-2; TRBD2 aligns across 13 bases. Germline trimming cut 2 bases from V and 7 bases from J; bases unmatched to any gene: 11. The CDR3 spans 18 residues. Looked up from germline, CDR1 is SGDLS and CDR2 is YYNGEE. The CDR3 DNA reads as TGTGCCAGCAGCGTCTACGCACTAGCGGGAGGGCCCAGCGGGGAGCTGTTTTTT. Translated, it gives CASSVYALAGGPSGELFF.

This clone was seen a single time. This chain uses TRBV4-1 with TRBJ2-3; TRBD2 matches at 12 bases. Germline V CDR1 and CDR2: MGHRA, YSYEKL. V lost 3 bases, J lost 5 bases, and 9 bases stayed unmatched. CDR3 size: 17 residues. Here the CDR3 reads CASSQGVTSGGGDTQYF. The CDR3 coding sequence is TGCGCCAGCAGCCAGGGCGTGACTAGCGGGGGCGGAGATACGCAGTATTTT.

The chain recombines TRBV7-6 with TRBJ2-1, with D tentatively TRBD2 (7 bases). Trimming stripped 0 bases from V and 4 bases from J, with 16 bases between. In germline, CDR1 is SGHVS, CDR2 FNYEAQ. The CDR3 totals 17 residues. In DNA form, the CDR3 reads TGTGCCAGCAGCTTAGCGATGTGGGGGGGCCCTTACAATGAGCAGTTCTTC. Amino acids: CASSLAMWGGPYNEQFF.

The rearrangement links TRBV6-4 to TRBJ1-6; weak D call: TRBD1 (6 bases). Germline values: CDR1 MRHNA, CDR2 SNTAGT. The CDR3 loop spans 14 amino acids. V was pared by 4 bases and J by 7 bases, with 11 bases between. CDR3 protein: CASSVGRGNSPLHF. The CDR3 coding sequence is TGTGCCAGCAGTGTGGGCAGGGGAAATTCACCCCTCCACTTT.

CDR3 in amino acids: CASSEEGTGDSYEQYF. The CDR3 bases are TGTGCCAGCAGTGAAGAGGGGACAGGGGATTCCTACGAGCAGTACTTC. J is TRBJ2-7 and V is TRBV2; 10 bases line up with TRBD1. Germline V gene sequence: CDR1 SNHLY, CDR2 FYNNEI. The CDR3 has 16 amino acids. The J segment lost 1 base and the V segment lost 1 base, leaving 4 bases of the junction unmatched.

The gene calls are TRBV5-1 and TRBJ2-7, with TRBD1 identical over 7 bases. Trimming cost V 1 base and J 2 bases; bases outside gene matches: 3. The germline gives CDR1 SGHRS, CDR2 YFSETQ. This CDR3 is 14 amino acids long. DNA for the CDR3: TGCGCCAGCAGCTTGACAGGGGCCCCCTACGAGCAGTACTTC. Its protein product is CASSLTGAPYEQYF.

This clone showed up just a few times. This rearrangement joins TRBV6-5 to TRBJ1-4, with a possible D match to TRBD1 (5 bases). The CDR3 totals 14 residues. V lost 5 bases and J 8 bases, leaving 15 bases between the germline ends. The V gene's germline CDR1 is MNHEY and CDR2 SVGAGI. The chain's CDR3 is CASSPGTWGEKLFF. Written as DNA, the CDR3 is TGTGCCAGCAGTCCCGGGACCTGGGGGGAAAAACTGTTTTTT.

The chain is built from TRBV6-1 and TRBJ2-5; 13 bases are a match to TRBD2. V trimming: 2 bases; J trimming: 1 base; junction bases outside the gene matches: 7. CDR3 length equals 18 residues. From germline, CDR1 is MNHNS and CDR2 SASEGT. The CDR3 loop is CASSERTSGGYLQETQYF. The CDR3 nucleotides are TGTGCCAGCAGTGAACGGACTAGCGGGGGATACCTCCAAGAGACCCAGTACTTC.

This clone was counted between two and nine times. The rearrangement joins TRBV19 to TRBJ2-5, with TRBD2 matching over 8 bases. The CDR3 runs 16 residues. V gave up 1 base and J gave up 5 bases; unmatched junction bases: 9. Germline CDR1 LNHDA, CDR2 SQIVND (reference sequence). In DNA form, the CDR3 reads TGTGCCAGTAGTATAGGGACGGGGGGGGCGTTTGAGACCCAGTACTTC. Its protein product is CASSIGTGGAFETQYF. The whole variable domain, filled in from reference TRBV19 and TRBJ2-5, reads DGGITQSPKYLFRKEGQNVTLSCEQNLNHDAMYWYRQDPGQGLRLIYYSQIVNDFQKGDIAEGYSVSREKKESFPLTVTSAQKNPTAFYLCASSIGTGGAFETQYFGPGTRLLVL.

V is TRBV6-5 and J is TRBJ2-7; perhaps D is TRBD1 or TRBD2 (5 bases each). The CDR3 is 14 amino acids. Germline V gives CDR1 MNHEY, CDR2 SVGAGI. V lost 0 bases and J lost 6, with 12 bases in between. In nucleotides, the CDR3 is TGTGCCAGCAGTTACTCGGAGGTGGGGGTCGAGCAGTACTTC. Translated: CASSYSEVGVEQYF.